Listed below are T cell receptor beta chains from one sample, sequenced in a study of patients and donors after allogeneic stem cell transplantation. TCRdb recomputed calls from the RT-PCR reads with MiXCR, one row per CDR3 protein. This sample carries hundreds of thousands of distinct CDR3 sequences, 14% of them seen once, and the ten largest clones take 11%. The source material was blood, either unsorted or a sorted T cell fraction (not recorded which). These TCRs come from a human donor who was either an allogeneic HSCT recipient or a stem cell or donor lymphocyte infusion donor (not recorded which). It is not recorded whose cells these are; they may come from a transplant donor. The CDR3 runs from the conserved cysteine through the conserved F or W. D genes are given only for firm matches. A row's size may be missing; if present it is once, few, many or a size class.

d_gene	j_gene	v_gene	abundance	CDR3nt	CDR3aa
TRBD1	TRBJ2-7	TRBV7-9	NA	TGTGCCAGCAGCGCCCGGGACAGCTCCTACGAGCAGTACTTC	CASSARDSSYEQYF
TRBD2	TRBJ2-3	TRBV11-2	few	TGTGCCAGCAGCTTTCGGGGGGGGGGCGCAGATACGCAGTATTTT	CASSFRGGGADTQYF
NA	TRBJ1-2	TRBV2	NA	TGTGCCAGCAGCGGACAGCTTTTCTATGGCTACACCTTC	CASSGQLFYGYTF
NA	TRBJ1-2	TRBV7-2	NA	TGTGCCAGCAGCATCGGGACCTCGCATGGCTACACCTTC	CASSIGTSHGYTF
NA	TRBJ1-2	TRBV19	many	TGTGCCAGTAGTTCACAGGCGCTTAACTATGGCTACACCTTC	CASSSQALNYGYTF
NA	TRBJ2-2	TRBV5-6	NA	TGTGCCAGCAGCTTGGAGGGCTTGGCGAACACCGGGGAGCTGTTTTTT	CASSLEGLANTGELFF
NA	TRBJ1-2	TRBV29-1	NA	TGCAGCGTTGATATTACTGGGTATGGCTACACCTTC	CSVDITGYGYTF
TRBD2	TRBJ2-6	TRBV6-1	many	TGTGCCAGCAGCAATTCGGGGGGCTCTGGGGCCAACGTCCTGACTTTC	CASSNSGGSGANVLTF
NA	TRBJ1-2	TRBV6-1	once	TGTGCCAGCAGACAACAGGGCTCCTATGGCTACACCTTC	CASRQQGSYGYTF
TRBD1	TRBJ1-1	TRBV30	few	TGTGCCTGGAGCACGGACAGGGAAGCTTTCTTT	CAWSTDREAFF
NA	TRBJ1-5	TRBV15	NA	TGTGCCACCAGCAGAGAACAGGGTGGCAATCAGCCCCAGCATTTT	CATSREQGGNQPQHF
TRBD2	TRBJ2-6	TRBV7-2	NA	TGTGCCAGCGTAGCGGGGTTCCGCTCTGGGGCCAACGTCCTGACTTTC	CASVAGFRSGANVLTF
NA	TRBJ2-2	TRBV6-1	few	TGTGCCAGTGTAGCTGGGGTGGGCACCGGGGAGCTGTTTTTT	CASVAGVGTGELFF
NA	TRBJ1-3	TRBV10-3	many	TGTGCCAGCAAGCCAGGGTGGGGCTCTGGAAACACCATATATTTT	CASKPGWGSGNTIYF
TRBD2	TRBJ2-1	TRBV3-1	few	TGTGCCAGCAGCCAAGACCCGGGACTAGTCCCCTACAATGAGCAGTTCTTC	CASSQDPGLVPYNEQFF
NA	TRBJ2-5	TRBV28	NA	TGTGCCAGCAGTCCCACGCAAGAGACCCAGTACTTC	CASSPTQETQYF